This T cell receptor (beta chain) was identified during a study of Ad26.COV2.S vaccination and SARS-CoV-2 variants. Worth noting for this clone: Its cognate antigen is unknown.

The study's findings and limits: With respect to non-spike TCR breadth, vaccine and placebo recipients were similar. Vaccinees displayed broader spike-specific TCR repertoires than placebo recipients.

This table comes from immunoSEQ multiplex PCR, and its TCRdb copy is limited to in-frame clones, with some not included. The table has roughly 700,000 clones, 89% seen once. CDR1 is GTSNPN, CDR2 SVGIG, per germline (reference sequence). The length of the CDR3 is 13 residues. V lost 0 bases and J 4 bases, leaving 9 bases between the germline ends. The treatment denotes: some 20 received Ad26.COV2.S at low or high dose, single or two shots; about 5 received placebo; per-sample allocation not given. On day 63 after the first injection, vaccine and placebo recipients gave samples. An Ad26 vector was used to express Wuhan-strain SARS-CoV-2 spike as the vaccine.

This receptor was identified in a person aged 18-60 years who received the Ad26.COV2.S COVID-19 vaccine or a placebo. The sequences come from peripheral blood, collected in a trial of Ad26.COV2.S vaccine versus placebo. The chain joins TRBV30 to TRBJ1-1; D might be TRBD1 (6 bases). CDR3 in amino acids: CAWSVGTLTEAFF. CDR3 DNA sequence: TGTGCCTGGAGTGTCGGGACACTCACTGAAGCTTTCTTT.